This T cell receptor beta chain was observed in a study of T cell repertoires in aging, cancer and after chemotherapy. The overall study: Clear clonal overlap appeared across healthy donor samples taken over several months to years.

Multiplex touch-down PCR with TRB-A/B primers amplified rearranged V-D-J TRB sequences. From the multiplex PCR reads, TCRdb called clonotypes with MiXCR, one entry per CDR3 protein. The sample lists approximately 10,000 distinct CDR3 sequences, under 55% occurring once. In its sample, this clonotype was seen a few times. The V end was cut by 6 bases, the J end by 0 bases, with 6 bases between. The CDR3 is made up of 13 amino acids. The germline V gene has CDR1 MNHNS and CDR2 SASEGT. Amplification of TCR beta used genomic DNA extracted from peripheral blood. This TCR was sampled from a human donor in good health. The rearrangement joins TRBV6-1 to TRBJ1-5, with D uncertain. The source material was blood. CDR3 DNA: TGTGCCAGCAGAGGATATAGCAATCAGCCCCAGCATTTT. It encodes CASRGYSNQPQHF.